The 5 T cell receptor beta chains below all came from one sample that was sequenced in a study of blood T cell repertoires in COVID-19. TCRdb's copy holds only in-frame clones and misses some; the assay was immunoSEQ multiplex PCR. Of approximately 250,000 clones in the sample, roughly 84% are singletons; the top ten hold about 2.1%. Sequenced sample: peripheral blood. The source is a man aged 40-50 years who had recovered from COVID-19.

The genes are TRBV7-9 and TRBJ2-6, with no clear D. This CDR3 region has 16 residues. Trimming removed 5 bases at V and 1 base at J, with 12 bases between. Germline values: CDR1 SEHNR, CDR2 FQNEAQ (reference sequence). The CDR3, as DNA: TGTGCCAGCAGCCTACTTGACATATCTGGGGCCAACGTCCTGACTTTC. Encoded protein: CASSLLDISGANVLTF.

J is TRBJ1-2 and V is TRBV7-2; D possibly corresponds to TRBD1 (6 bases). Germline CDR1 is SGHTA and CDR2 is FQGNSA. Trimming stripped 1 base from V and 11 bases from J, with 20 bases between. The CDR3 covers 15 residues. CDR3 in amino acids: CASSLVGVARGIYTF. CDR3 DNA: TGTGCCAGCAGCTTAGTGGGGGTGGCCAGGGGCATATACACCTTC.

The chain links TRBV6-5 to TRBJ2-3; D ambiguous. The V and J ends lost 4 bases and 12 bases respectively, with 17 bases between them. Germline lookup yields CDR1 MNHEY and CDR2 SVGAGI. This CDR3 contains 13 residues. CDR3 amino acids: CASSSPAVLTQYF. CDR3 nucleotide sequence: TGTGCCAGCAGTTCCCCCGCCGTCCTAACTCAGTATTTT.

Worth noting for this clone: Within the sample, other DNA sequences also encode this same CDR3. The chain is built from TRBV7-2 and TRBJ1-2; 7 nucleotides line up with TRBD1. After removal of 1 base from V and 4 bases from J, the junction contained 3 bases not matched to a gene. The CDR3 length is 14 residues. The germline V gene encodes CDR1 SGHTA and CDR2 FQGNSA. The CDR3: CASSLDPGGYGYTF. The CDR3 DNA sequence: TGTGCCAGCAGCTTAGATCCAGGGGGCTATGGCTACACCTTC. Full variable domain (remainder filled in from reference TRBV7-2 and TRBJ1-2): GAGVSQSPSNKVTEKGKDVELRCDPISGHTALYWYRQSLGQGLEFLIYFQGNSAPDKSGLPSDRFSAERTGGSVSTLTIQRTQQEDSAVYLCASSLDPGGYGYTFGSGTRLTVV.

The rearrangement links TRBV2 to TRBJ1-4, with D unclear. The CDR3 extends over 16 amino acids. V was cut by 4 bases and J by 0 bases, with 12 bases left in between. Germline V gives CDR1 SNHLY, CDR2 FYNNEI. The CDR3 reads CASSVIYVATNEKLFF. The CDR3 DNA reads TGTGCCAGCAGTGTAATATATGTCGCAACTAATGAAAAACTGTTTTTT.